The clone carrying this T cell receptor (beta chain) was seen a few times. What it recognizes is unknown. Libraries were prepared by immunoSEQ multiplex PCR; TCRdb keeps only in-frame clonotypes and omits some of them. This sample yields some 13,000 clones, of which around nine tenths are seen a single time; roughly 35% belongs to the top ten. This specimen belongs to a study of PD-1 blockade in classical Hodgkin lymphoma. Background on the study: Administration of nivolumab to patients was at 3 mg/kg intravenously every 2 weeks.

Patients all relapsed after autologous stem cell transplantation, and there was variation in brentuximab vedotin exposure. Complete response, partial response or progressive disease was recorded as best response. V was shortened by 4 bases and J by 4 bases, with 18 bases between the two germline ends. The germline V gene encodes CDR1 SGHRS and CDR2 YFSETQ. The CDR3 length is 15 residues. Findings and limits, study-wide: By C4D1, CD4+ diversity increased significantly, especially in complete responders.

The V call is TRBV5-1, the J call TRBJ2-7; D not certain. This clonotype was sampled from a human donor with classical Hodgkin lymphoma. This specimen was peripheral blood mononuclear cells (PBMCs), taken at baseline. The CDR3 loop is CASSRDGQNGYEQYF. The CDR3 DNA follows: TGCGCCAGCAGCCGCGACGGGCAGAACGGTTACGAGCAGTACTTC.